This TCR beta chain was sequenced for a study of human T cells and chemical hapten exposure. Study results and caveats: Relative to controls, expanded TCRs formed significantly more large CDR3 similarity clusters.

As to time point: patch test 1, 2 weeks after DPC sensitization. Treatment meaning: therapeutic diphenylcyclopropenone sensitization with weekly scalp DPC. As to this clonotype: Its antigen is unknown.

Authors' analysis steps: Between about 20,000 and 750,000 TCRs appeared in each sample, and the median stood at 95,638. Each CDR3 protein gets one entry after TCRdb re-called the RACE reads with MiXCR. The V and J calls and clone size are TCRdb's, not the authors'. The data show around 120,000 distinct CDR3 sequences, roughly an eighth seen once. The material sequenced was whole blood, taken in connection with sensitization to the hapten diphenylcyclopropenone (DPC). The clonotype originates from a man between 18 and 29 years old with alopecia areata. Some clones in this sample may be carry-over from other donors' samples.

The CDR3 DNA reads as TGTGCCAGCAGTCAAGGGGGGTACTCCTATAATTCACCCCTCCACTTT. Protein: CASSQGGYSYNSPLHF. The chain employs TRBV28 and TRBJ1-6; possible D gene TRBD1, 6 bases. CDR3 size: 16 residues. V shed 5 bases and J shed 0 bases, with 11 bases lying between them. Germline V gives CDR1 MDHEN, CDR2 SYDVKM.